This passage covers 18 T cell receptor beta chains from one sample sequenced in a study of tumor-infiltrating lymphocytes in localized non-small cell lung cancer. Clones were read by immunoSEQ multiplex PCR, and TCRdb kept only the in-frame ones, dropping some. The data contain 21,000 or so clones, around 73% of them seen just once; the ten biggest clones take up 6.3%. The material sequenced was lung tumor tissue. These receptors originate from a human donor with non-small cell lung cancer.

This chain's CDR3 is CASRDRNGETQYF. In DNA, the CDR3 is TGTGCCAGCAGGGACAGGAACGGGGAGACCCAGTACTTC. The genes are TRBV7-9 and TRBJ2-5; 7 bases match TRBD1. Germline-derived CDR1 and CDR2 are SEHNR and FQNEAQ (reference sequence). The CDR3 extends over 13 amino acids. V was clipped by 6 bases and J by 5 bases; unmatched bases: 6.

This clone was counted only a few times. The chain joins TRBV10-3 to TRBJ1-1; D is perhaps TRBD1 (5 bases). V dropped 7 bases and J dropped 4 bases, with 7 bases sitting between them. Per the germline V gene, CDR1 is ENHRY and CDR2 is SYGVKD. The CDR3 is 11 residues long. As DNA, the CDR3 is TGTGCCATCACCCAGGGCACTGAAGCTTTCTTT. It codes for CAITQGTEAFF.

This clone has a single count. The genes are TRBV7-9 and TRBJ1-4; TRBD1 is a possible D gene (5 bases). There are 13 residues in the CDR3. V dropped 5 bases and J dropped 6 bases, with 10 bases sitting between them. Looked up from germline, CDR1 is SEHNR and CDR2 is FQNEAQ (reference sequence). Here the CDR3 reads CASSRGHYEKLFF. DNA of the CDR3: TGTGCCAGCAGCCGTGGACACTATGAAAAACTGTTTTTT.

CDR3 protein: CASTRRTRTEAFF. DNA for the CDR3: TGTGCCAGTACCCGCCGAACACGTACTGAAGCTTTCTTT. The chain is built from TRBV19 and TRBJ1-1, with D unclear. Germline CDR1 LNHDA, CDR2 SQIVND (reference sequence). The CDR3 runs to 13 residues. V was clipped by 7 bases and J by 5 bases, with 14 bases between them.

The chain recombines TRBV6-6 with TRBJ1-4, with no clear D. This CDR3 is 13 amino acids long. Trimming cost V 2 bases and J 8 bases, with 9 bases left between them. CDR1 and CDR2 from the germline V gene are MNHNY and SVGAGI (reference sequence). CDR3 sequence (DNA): TGTGCCAGCAGTTACCCACCACGGGAAAAACTGTTTTTT. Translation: CASSYPPREKLFF.

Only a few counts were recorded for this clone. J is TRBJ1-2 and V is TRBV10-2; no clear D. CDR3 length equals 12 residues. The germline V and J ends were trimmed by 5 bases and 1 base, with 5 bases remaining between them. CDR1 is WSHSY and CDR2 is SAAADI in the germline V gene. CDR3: CASSTSNYGYTF. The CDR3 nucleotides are TGCGCCAGCAGTACCAGTAACTATGGCTACACCTTC.

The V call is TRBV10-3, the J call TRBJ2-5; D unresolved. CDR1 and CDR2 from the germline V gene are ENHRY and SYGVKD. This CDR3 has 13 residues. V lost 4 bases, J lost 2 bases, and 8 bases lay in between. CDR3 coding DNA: TGTGCCATCAGTGTGGGCAGACAAGAGACCCAGTACTTC. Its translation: CAISVGRQETQYF.

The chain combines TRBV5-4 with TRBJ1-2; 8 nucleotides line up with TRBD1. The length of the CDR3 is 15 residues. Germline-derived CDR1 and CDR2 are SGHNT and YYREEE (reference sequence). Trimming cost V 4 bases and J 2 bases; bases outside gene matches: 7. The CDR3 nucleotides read TGTGCCAGCAGCCCCGGACAGGGAAAAAACTATGGCTACACCTTC. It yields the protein CASSPGQGKNYGYTF.

The CDR3 reads CASRPGLAGGQETQYF. The CDR3 nucleotides are TGTGCCAGCAGACCGGGACTAGCGGGGGGCCAAGAGACCCAGTACTTC. This chain uses TRBV2 with TRBJ2-5; 15 positions agree with TRBD2. CDR3 length: 16 amino acids. V lost 6 bases and J lost 1; bases outside the gene matches: 3. The germline CDR1 and CDR2 sequences are SNHLY and FYNNEI. The whole variable domain, remainder taken from reference TRBV2 and TRBJ2-5, is EPEVTQTPSHQVTQMGQEVILRCVPISNHLYFYWYRQILGQKVEFLVSFYNNEISEKSEIFDDQFSVERPDGSNFTLKIRSTKLEDSAMYFCASRPGLAGGQETQYFGPGTRLLVL.

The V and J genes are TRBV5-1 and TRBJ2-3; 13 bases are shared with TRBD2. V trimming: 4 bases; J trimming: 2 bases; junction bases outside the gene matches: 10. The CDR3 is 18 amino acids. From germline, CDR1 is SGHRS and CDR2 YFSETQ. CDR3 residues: CASSPRTSGGVYTDTQYF. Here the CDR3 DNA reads TGCGCCAGCAGCCCGCGGACTAGCGGGGGAGTATACACAGATACGCAGTATTTT.

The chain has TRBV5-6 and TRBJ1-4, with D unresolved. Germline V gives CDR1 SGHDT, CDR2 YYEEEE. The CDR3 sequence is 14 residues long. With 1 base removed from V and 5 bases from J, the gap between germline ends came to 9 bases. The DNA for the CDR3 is TGTGCCAGCAGCTTGTCCGCGGGGAATGAAAAACTGTTTTTT. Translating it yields CASSLSAGNEKLFF. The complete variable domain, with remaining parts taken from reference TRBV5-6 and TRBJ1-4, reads DAGVTQSPTHLIKTRGQQVTLRCSPKSGHDTVSWYQQALGQGPQFIFQYYEEEERQRGNFPDRFSGHQFPNYSSELNVNALLLGDSALYLCASSLSAGNEKLFFGSGTQLSVL.

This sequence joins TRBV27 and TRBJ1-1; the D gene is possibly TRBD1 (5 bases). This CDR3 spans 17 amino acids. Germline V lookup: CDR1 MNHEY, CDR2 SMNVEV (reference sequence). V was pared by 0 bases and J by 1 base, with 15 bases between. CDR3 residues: CASSLSPGDIGNTEAFF. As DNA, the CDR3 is TGTGCCAGCAGTTTATCGCCGGGGGATATAGGGAACACTGAAGCTTTCTTT.

CDR3 coding DNA: TGTGCCAGCAGCCAAGGTCCCTATAACTATGGCTACACCTTC. Amino acid sequence: CASSQGPYNYGYTF. The V and J genes are TRBV14 and TRBJ1-2, with no clear D. Germline assignment: CDR1 SGHDN and CDR2 FVKESK. V lost 1 base to trimming and J lost 1 base, with 7 bases between them. CDR3 size: 14 residues. Full variable domain (rest looked up from reference TRBV14 and TRBJ1-2): EAGVTQFPSHSVIEKGQTVTLRCDPISGHDNLYWYRRVMGKEIKFLLHFVKESKQDESGMPNNRFLAERTGGTYSTLKVQPAELEDSGVYFCASSQGPYNYGYTFGSGTRLTVV.

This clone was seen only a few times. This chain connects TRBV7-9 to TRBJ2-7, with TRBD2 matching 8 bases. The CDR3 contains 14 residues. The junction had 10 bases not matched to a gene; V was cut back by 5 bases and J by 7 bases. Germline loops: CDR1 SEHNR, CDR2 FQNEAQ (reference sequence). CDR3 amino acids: CASSPRGGREEQYF. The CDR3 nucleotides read TGTGCCAGCAGCCCTCGGGGGGGCCGAGAGGAGCAGTACTTC. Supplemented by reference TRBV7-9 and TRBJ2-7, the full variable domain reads DTGVSQNPRHKITKRGQNVTFRCDPISEHNRLYWYRQTLGQGPEFLTYFQNEAQLEKSRLLSDRFSAERPKGSFSTLEIQRTEQGDSAMYLCASSPRGGREEQYFGPGTRLTVT.

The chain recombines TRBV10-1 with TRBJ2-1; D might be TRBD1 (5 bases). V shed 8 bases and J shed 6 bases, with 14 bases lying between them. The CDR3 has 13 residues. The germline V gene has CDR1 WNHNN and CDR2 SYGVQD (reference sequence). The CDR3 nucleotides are TGCGCCAGCGGGGCCCTCTTCACCAATGAGCAGTTCTTC. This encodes CASGALFTNEQFF.

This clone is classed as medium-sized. The CDR3 coding sequence is TGTGCCAGCAGCTTAGCCCCCAGAGGGGGAACTGAAGCTTTCTTT. The encoded protein is CASSLAPRGGTEAFF. The chain combines TRBV7-2 with TRBJ1-1; possibly TRBD1 for D (6 bases). Per the germline V gene, CDR1 is SGHTA and CDR2 is FQGNSA. The CDR3 totals 15 residues. V dropped 0 bases and J dropped 5 bases, with 13 bases sitting between them.

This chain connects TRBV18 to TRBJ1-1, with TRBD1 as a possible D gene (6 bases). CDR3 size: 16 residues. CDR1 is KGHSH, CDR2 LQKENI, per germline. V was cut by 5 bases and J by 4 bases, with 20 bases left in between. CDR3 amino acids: CASSAQGTSRGTEAFF. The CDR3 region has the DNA TGTGCCAGCTCAGCACAGGGTACCAGTCGGGGCACTGAAGCTTTCTTT.

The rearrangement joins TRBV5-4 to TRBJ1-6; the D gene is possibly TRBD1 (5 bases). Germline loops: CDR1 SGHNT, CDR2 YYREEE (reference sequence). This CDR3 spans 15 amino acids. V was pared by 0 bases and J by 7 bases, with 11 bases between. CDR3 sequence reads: CASSLAPDSNSPLHF. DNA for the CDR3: TGTGCCAGCAGCTTGGCCCCCGACAGCAATTCACCCCTCCACTTT.